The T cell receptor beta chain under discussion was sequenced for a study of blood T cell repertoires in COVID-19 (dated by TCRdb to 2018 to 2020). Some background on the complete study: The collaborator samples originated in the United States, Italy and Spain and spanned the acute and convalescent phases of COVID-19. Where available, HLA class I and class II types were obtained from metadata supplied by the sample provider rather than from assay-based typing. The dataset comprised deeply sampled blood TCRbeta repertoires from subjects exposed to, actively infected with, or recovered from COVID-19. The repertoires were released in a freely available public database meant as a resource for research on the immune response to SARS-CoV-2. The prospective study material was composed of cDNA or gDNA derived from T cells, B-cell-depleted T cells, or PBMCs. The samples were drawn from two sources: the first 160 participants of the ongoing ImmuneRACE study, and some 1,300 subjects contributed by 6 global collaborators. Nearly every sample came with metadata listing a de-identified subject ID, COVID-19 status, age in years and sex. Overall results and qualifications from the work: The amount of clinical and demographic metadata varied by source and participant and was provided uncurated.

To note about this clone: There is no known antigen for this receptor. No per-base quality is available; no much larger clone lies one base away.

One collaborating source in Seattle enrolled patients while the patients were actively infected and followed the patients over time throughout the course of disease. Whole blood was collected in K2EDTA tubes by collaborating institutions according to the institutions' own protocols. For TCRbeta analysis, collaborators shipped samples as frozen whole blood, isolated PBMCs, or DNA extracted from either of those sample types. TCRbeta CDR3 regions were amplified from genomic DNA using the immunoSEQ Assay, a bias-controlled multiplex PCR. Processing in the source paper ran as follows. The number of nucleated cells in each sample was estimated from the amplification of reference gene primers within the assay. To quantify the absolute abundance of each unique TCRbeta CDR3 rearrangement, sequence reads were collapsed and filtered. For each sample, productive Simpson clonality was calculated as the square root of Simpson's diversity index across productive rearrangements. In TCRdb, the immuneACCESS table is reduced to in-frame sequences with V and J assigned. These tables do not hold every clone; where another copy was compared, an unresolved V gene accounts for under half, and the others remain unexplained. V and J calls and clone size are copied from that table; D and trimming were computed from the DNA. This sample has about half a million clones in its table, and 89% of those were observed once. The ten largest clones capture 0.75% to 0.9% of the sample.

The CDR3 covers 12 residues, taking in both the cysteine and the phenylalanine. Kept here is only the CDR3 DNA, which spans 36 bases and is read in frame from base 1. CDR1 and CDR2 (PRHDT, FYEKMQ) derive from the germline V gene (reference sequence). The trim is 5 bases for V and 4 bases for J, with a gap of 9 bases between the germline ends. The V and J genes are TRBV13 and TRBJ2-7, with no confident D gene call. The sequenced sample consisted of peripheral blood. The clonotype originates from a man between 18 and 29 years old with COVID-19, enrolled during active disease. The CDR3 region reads CASSEAGYEQYF. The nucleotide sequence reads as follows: TGTGCCAGCAGCGAGGCCGGTTACGAGCAGTACTTC.